The rows below give T cell receptor beta chains drawn from one sample of a study of cytomegalovirus exposure and HLA in healthy donors. The table came from immunoSEQ multiplex PCR; TCRdb's copy has only in-frame clones and leaves some out. The repertoire consists of about 160,000 clones, with about nine tenths occurring once and the leading ten covering 4% to 4.5%. What was sequenced was PBMCs. The source is a young man in good health and CMV-seropositive. The CDR3 runs from the conserved cysteine through the conserved F or W. D genes are given only for firm matches. A clone size is listed for some rows: how often the clone was seen (once, few, many), or a class if it is expanded.

TRBD1	.	TRBV7-9	TRBJ2-3	TGTGCCAGCAGCTTTACCGACAGGGAGCTACGGGATACGCAGTATTTT	CASSFTDRELRDTQYF
TRBD2	.	TRBV6-5	TRBJ2-1	TGTGCCAGCAGTCCACATGCTAGCGGGGGGCAGTTCTTC	CASSPHASGGQFF
TRBD1	.	TRBV15	TRBJ1-3	TGTGCCACCAGCCCGGACAGGGGGAACACCATATATTTT	CATSPDRGNTIYF
.	.	TRBV5-1	TRBJ2-3	TGCGCCAGCAGCTACTCCCGGGACAGGGGAACTAGCGGGACCTCCTCCGATACGCAGTATTTT	CASSYSRDRGTSGTSSDTQYF
.	.	TRBV9	TRBJ1-5	TGTGCCAGCAGCGTAAGCGGTATAGCAGATCAGCCCCAGCATTTT	CASSVSGIADQPQHF
TRBD1	few	TRBV4-1	TRBJ2-7	TGCGCCAGCAGCCTACCGGGACAGCGTGTCGAGCAGTACTTC	CASSLPGQRVEQYF
.	.	TRBV7-8	TRBJ2-6	TGTGCCAGCAGCTCACGACGGGTTAGCTGGACTGGGGCCAACGTCCTGACTTTC	CASSSRRVSWTGANVLTF
TRBD1	.	TRBV15	TRBJ1-1	TGTGCCACCAGCGCCCGGACAGGGTGGAACACTGAAGCTTTCTTT	CATSARTGWNTEAFF
.	.	TRBV30	TRBJ2-1	TGTGCCTGGAAACCTAGCTCCTACAATGAGCAGTTCTTC	CAWKPSSYNEQFF
.	.	TRBV5-1	TRBJ2-3	TGCGCCAGCGGACAGCCAAGCACAGATACGCAGTATTTT	CASGQPSTDTQYF
.	once	TRBV5-8	TRBJ1-2	TGTGCCAACAAGGCGGCTAACTATGGCTACACCTTC	CANKAANYGYTF
TRBD2	.	TRBV10-3	TRBJ2-3	TGTGCCATCAGTGAGGAACTGACTAGCGGGAGGACTAGAGATACGCAGTATTTT	CAISEELTSGRTRDTQYF